This TCR beta chain appears in the sequencing data of a study of vaccination and CD4 T cells after COVID-19. The treatment denotes: approximately nine-day PBMC culture with coronavirus spike peptide pools or control peptides (ViraFEST assay). The collection of CD4+ T cells from the unexposed donor took place before the COVID-19 pandemic (2011-2018). ViraFEST used peptide pools to expand antigen-specific T cells and subsequently sequenced their TCRs. Cultured CD4+ T cells had their DNA profiled by the Oncomine TCR Beta short-read assay. Each CDR3 protein gets one entry after TCRdb re-called the PCR reads with MiXCR. This table holds thousands of distinct CDR3 sequences, approximately 34% found once. The CDR3 runs to 14 residues. In germline, CDR1 is SNHLY, CDR2 FYNNEI. V was shortened by 7 bases and J by 0 bases, with 10 bases between the two germline ends. In its sample, this clonotype was seen once. Its antigen is not known.

The chain joins TRBV2 to TRBJ2-1, with a possible D match to TRBD2 (6 bases). The clonotype was recovered from a human donor in good health. The sample consisted of CD4+ T cells from blood, cultured in vitro. For the CDR3, the DNA is TGTGCCAGCACACGGGGGAGCTCCTACAATGAGCAGTTCTTC. It translates to CASTRGSSYNEQFF.